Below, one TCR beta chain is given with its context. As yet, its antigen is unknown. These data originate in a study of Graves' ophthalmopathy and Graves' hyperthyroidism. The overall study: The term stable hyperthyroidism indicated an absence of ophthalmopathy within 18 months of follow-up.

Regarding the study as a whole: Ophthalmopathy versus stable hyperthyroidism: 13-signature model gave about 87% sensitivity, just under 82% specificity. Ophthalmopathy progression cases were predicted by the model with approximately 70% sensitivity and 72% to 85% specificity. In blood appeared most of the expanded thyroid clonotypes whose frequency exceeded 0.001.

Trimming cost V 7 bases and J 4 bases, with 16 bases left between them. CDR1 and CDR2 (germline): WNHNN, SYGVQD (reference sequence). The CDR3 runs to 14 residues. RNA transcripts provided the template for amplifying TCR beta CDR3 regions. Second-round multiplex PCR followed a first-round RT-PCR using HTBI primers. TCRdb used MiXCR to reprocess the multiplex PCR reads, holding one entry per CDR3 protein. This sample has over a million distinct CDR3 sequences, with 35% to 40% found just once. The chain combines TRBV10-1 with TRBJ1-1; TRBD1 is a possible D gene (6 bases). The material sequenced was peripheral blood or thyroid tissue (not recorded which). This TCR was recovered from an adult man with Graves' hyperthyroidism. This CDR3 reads CASIRHGRGTEAFF. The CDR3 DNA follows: TGCGCCAGCATCCGACACGGCAGGGGCACTGAAGCTTTCTTT.